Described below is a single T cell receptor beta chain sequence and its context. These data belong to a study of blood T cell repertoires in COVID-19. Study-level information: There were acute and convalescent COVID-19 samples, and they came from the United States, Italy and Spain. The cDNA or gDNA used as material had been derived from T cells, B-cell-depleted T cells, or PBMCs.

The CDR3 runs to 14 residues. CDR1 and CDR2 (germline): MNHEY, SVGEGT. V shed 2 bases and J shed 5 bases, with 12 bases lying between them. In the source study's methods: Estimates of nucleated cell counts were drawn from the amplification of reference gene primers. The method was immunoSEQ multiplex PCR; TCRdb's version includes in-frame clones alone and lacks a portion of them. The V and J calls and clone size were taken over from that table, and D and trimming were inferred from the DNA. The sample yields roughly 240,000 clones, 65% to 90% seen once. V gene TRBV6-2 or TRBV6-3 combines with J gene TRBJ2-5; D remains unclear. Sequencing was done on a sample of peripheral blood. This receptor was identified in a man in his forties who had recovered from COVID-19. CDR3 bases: TGTGCCAGCAGTTACATCACTGGTACGGAGACCCAGTACTTC. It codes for CASSYITGTETQYF.